The T cell receptor beta chain described here comes from a study of human T cells and chemical hapten exposure. Study background: Epicutaneous patch tests delivered 0.01% DPC to the upper back, with evaluation at 6 days.

Regarding time point: patch test 2, 6 weeks after DPC sensitization. This sample's treatment: therapeutic diphenylcyclopropenone sensitization with weekly scalp DPC. Between the trimmed V and J ends, which lost 0 bases and 13 bases, there was a span of 13 bases. The CDR3 length is 12 residues. The germline CDR1 and CDR2 sequences are SGHRS and YFSETQ. A single record per CDR3 protein comes from TCRdb applying MiXCR to the RACE reads. The data contain just over 350,000 distinct CDR3 sequences, around 6% of them singletons. J is TRBJ1-1 and V is TRBV5-1; D gene unclear. Sample: whole blood, taken in connection with sensitization to the hapten diphenylcyclopropenone (DPC). The receptor was isolated from a woman younger than 30 with alopecia areata. Some clones in this sample may be carry-over from other donors' samples. DNA for the CDR3: TGCGCCAGCAGCTTGGCCAGGTACGAATATTTCTTT. Protein product: CASSLARYEYFF.